This T cell receptor beta chain emerged from a study of shared clonotypes between healthy human individuals (dated by TCRdb to 2019 to 2021). Broadly, across the study: The cohort comprised two women and three men aged 18 to 49 years. For each donor, CD4 naive and CD4 memory were each run on three plates, CD8 naive on two plates, and CD8 memory on one plate. The study deeply sequenced blood TCR repertoires of about 5 healthy adults to estimate repertoire size and the extent of clonotype sharing between individuals. Libraries were prepared and TCR repertoires were sequenced by different laboratories using diverse techniques, in order to increase sequencing depth and limit assay-specific biases. Between about 0.8 and 9 billion PBMCs per donor were obtained by leukapheresis. Paper-wide results and their limitations: The genetic and exposure-history diversity represented was limited by the small number of donors. Compared with non-shared clonotypes, clonotypes shared by all four sorted-subset donors had higher generation probabilities. Roughly 5% of naive CD4, 3.5% of naive CD8, around 2.3% of memory CD4, and roughly 0.4% of memory CD8 clonotypes were shared across several donors. Pairwise subsampling indicated that sequencing depth was expected to affect the degree of clonotype sharing among donors. Sampling was limited to blood, and TCR repertoires in tissue likely differ from TCR repertoires in blood. Incomplete sequencing was indicated by rarefaction of sorted-subset datasets, despite the large sequencing depth. Estimated clonotype richness was generally larger for naive than for memory subsets.

Healthy HIV-negative adults with no recently reported acute infections or vaccinations were included as donors. Only Caucasian adults living in Nashville, Tennessee, USA were represented among the donors. CD4+ T cells were enriched by magnetic negative selection, after which naive cells were positively selected on CD45RA and the negative fraction was taken as the memory subset. Blood was collected by leukapheresis, and PBMCs were isolated by Ficoll-Histopaque density gradient centrifugation and then cryopreserved in liquid nitrogen vapor phase. Purity and quantity of every magnetically sorted T cell population were checked by analytical flow cytometry. Each sorted fraction had its genomic DNA isolated and then quantified by UV absorbance on a Nanodrop 2000c. TCR CDR3 regions were amplified from genomic DNA by multiplex PCR using the deep immunoSEQ assay. For each cell subset, the extracted genomic DNA was distributed evenly across all wells of several immunoSEQ 96-well plates, and each plate served as one replicate. For sorted subsets, about 0.2 ug genomic DNA, equal to 25,000 to 35,000 T cell genomes, was loaded into each replicate PCR. Purified libraries were quantified with a Qubit 3.0 fluorometer, sized on a Bioanalyzer 2100, and re-quantified with the KAPA Library Quantification kit. Every immunoSEQ 96-well plate was sequenced on a dedicated single-read 150-cycle Illumina NextSeq 550 flow cell. The authors processed their data as follows. Because only junctional sequences without quality scores were contained in the immunoSEQ output, filtering matching that applied to full-length reads could not be performed. Sequences were annotated with PyIR, a Python wrapper for IgBLAST v1.9, using IMGT germline references to assign V/J genes and CDR3. Reads with weak V/J assignments (E-value above 1e-6), missing CDR3, stop codons, out-of-frame junctions, or ambiguous translated residues were removed. A V3J clonotype was defined by an identical inferred V gene, J gene, and CDR3 amino acid sequence. To compute the percentage overlap between repertoires, the number of shared unique clonotypes was divided by the size of the smaller repertoire. Richness of each repertoire was evaluated using RTK rarefaction, the Chao1 estimator, and Recon v2.1 estimates of unobserved clonotypes. Generation probabilities for all TCRbeta clonotypes obtained by the gDNA method from a handful of donors were computed using OLGA. Sourced from immuneACCESS, this table was stored by TCRdb with only in-frame sequences that have V and J called. A share of the clones is absent; for the studies checked, an unresolved V gene accounts for under half, and the remainder has no known explanation. V, J and clone size are those of that table, while D and trimming were read from the DNA. This sample gives about 1.1 million clones in total; approximately 75% of them show up just once. The ten biggest clones cover over 0.8% of the sample.

CDR1 and CDR2 are drawn from the germline V gene: MNHEY, SVGAGI. The CDR3, cysteine through phenylalanine, is 15 amino acids long. Only CDR3 DNA remains: 45 bases, in frame from the first base. The V and J ends are trimmed by 5 bases and 5 bases, leaving 16 bases between them. As concerns this clone: The specificity of this receptor is unknown. Base quality data are lacking; no much larger clone is found one base away.

The TCR originated in a man younger than 35 in good health. Some clones in this sample may be carry-over from other donors' samples. The sequenced sample consisted of memory CD4+ T cells from PBMCs. Reading the label with the study, this specimen's cell subset or site is: CD45RA-negative fraction. The V and J genes are TRBV6-5 and TRBJ2-1; the D segment could be TRBD2, given 6 matching bases. The CDR3 sequence is CASSRGGMGNNEQFF. DNA sequence: TGTGCCAGCAGTAGGGGCGGGATGGGGAACAATGAGCAGTTCTTC.